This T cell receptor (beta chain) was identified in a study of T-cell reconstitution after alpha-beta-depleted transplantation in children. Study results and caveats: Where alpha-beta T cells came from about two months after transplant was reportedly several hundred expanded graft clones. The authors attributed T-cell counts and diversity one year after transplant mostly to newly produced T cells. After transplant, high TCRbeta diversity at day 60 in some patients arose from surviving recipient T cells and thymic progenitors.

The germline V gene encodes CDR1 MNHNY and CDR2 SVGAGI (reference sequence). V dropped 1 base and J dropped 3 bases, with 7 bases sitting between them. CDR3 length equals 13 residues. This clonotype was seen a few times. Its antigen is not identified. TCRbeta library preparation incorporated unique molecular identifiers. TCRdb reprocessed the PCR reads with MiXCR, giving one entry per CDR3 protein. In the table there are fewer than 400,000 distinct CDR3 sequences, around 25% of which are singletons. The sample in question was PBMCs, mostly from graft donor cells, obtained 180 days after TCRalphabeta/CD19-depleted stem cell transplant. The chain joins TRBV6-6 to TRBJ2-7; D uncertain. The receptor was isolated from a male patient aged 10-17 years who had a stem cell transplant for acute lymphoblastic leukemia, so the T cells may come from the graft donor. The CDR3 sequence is CASSYFSYYEQYF. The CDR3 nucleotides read TGTGCCAGCAGTTACTTTTCCTACTACGAGCAGTACTTC.